This entry lists 23 T cell receptor beta chains sequenced from one sample in a study of identical twins. TCRdb processed the 5' RACE reads anew with MiXCR; each CDR3 protein has one entry. The sample has about 720,000 distinct CDR3 sequences; roughly 18% are singletons. The same data also went into a second study, on T cells expressing NK-cell markers.

The sample was PBMCs. These receptors were collected from a woman between 18 and 29 years old in good health.

There are a few counts of this clonotype. This chain connects TRBV10-2 to TRBJ2-3; D is tentatively TRBD1 or TRBD2 (5 bases each). Trimming took 6 bases from V and 2 from J, leaving 12 bases between them. In germline, CDR1 is WSHSY, CDR2 SAAADI. The length of the CDR3 is 14 residues. The CDR3 sequence is CASRRDLLTDTQYF. CDR3 DNA: TGCGCCAGCAGGAGGGACCTTCTCACAGATACGCAGTATTTT.

The rearrangement links TRBV20-1 to TRBJ2-7; TRBD1 is a possible D gene (6 bases). The V gene's germline CDR1 is DFQATT and CDR2 SNEGSKA (reference sequence). V gave up 5 bases and J gave up 2 bases, with 13 bases separating them. CDR3 length: 13 residues. The CDR3 DNA is TGCAGTGCTGCTTGGGACAAGACCTACGAGCAGTACTTC. Its translation is CSAAWDKTYEQYF.

This clonotype was counted only a few times. The gene calls are TRBV12-3 or TRBV12-4 and TRBJ1-3; the D is unclear. Trimming took off 8 bases at V and 4 bases at J, with 6 bases between the two ends. The CDR3 covers 11 residues. CDR3 residues: CASLTGNTIYF. CDR3 in DNA: TGTGCCAGCTTGACGGGAAACACCATATATTTT.

The chain combines TRBV29-1 with TRBJ2-7, with D perhaps TRBD2 (5 bases). The CDR3 extends over 12 amino acids. V lost 4 bases and J lost 3, with 10 bases in between. Looked up from germline, CDR1 is SQVTM and CDR2 is ANQGSEA. This CDR3 is CSVGPGNYEQYF. CDR3 bases: TGCAGCGTTGGCCCGGGGAACTACGAGCAGTACTTC.

This clonotype was seen a handful of times. The chain has TRBV12-3 or TRBV12-4 and TRBJ1-1; the D is unclear. Trimming left V 1 base short and J 7 bases short, with 13 bases between. CDR3 length: 14 residues. The CDR3, as DNA: TGTGCCAGCAGTTTAGGAGGGATTGTGAATGAAGCTTTCTTT. It encodes CASSLGGIVNEAFF.

The chain is built from TRBV24-1 and TRBJ2-1; D gene ambiguous. This CDR3 region has 14 residues. The germline gives CDR1 KGHDR, CDR2 SFDVKD. V dropped 3 bases and J dropped 9 bases, with 14 bases sitting between them. The CDR3 is CATSDETAGGEQFF. CDR3 nucleotides: TGTGCCACCAGTGATGAAACCGCAGGCGGTGAGCAGTTCTTC.

The chain uses TRBV18 and TRBJ2-1, with 8 positions matching TRBD1. Germline assignment: CDR1 KGHSH and CDR2 LQKENI. The CDR3 covers 14 residues. Trimming took 8 bases from V and 2 from J; bases not matched to a gene: 5. CDR3 nucleotides: TGTGCCAGCGGACAGGGACCAACCTACAATGAGCAGTTCTTC. It translates to CASGQGPTYNEQFF.

The genes are TRBV20-1 and TRBJ1-2, with 8 positions matching TRBD1. The CDR3 runs to 12 residues. The ends lost 7 bases at V and 4 bases at J; junction bases unmatched: 5. Germline V gene lookup returns CDR1 DFQATT and CDR2 SNEGSKA (reference sequence). CDR3 sequence (DNA): TGCAGTGGTGACAGGGGCGGCTATGGCTACACCTTC. Translating gives CSGDRGGYGYTF.

This chain connects TRBV7-2 to TRBJ1-5, with D hard to call. Germline V lookup: CDR1 SGHTA, CDR2 FQGNSA. The CDR3 spans 12 residues. The germline V and J ends were trimmed by 5 bases and 5 bases, with 7 bases remaining between them. CDR3 nucleotides: TGTGCCAGCAGCCTGAACTATCAGCCCCAGCATTTT. This encodes CASSLNYQPQHF.

This rearrangement joins TRBV11-2 to TRBJ2-1; TRBD2 matches at 8 bases. V lost 6 bases to trimming and J lost 1 base; unmatched junction nucleotides: 5. The germline V gene encodes CDR1 SGHAT and CDR2 FQNNGV. This CDR3 is built from 15 residues. The CDR3 reads CASRRASGSYNEQFF. The CDR3 DNA reads TGTGCCAGCAGGCGGGCTAGCGGGTCCTACAATGAGCAGTTCTTC.

The chain is built from TRBV7-8 and TRBJ2-5; a weak D match, TRBD1 (5 bases). The CDR3 covers 15 residues. V shed 4 bases and J shed 3 bases, with 15 bases lying between them. Germline CDR1 and CDR2: SGHVS and FQNEAQ. This CDR3 reads CASSSSEAGKETQYF. CDR3 DNA: TGTGCCAGCAGCTCCTCAGAGGCAGGGAAAGAGACCCAGTACTTC.

This clonotype was seen a handful of times. J is TRBJ1-2 and V is TRBV7-6; D might be TRBD1 (6 bases). Germline V CDR1 and CDR2: SGHVS, FNYEAQ. Trimming pared 6 bases from V and 3 bases from J, leaving 11 bases between. CDR3 length equals 13 residues. The CDR3 loop reads CASSRGLDYGYTF. CDR3 coding DNA: TGTGCCAGCAGTCGGGGGCTGGACTATGGCTACACCTTC. Based on the CDR3 plus reference TRBV7-6 and TRBJ1-2, the full variable domain is GAGVSQSPRYKVTKRGQDVALRCDPISGHVSLYWYRQALGQGPEFLTYFNYEAQQDKSGLPNDRFSAERPEGSISTLTIQRTEQRDSAMYRCASSRGLDYGYTFGSGTRLTVV.

This clonotype came up a few times. The rearrangement links TRBV20-1 to TRBJ1-2; possible D gene TRBD1, 5 bases. Germline loops: CDR1 DFQATT, CDR2 SNEGSKA (reference sequence). The V end lost 3 bases, the J end lost 2 bases, and 10 bases lay between the germline ends. CDR3 length: 13 amino acids. CDR3 sequence: CSASPQGNYGYTF. CDR3 DNA: TGCAGTGCTAGTCCGCAGGGCAACTATGGCTACACCTTC.

The chain carries TRBV15 and TRBJ2-3; 10 bases fit TRBD2. There are 16 residues in the CDR3. In germline, CDR1 is LNHNV, CDR2 YYDKDF (reference sequence). With 5 bases clipped from V and 11 bases from J, the junction kept 16 bases outside the gene matches. The DNA for the CDR3 is TGTGCCACCAGCCAGCGGGAGGGCCGGGGAACCCCTTTGCAGTATTTT. Its translation is CATSQREGRGTPLQYF.

The chain uses TRBV5-1 and TRBJ2-3; possible D gene TRBD2, 7 bases. The CDR3 is 17 residues long. Germline assignment: CDR1 SGHRS and CDR2 YFSETQ. Trimming left V 2 bases short and J 5 bases short, with 21 bases between. CDR3 in DNA: TGCGCCAGCAGCTTCACCAGAAACGGGGGGCCCCAAGATACGCAGTATTTT. Its translation is CASSFTRNGGPQDTQYF.

This chain connects TRBV29-1 to TRBJ2-5, with D possibly being TRBD1 (6 bases). The CDR3 is 13 residues long. Trimming stripped 5 bases from V and 4 bases from J, with 14 bases between. Germline lookup yields CDR1 SQVTM and CDR2 ANQGSEA. The DNA for the CDR3 is TGCAGCGTTTTTCAAGCGGACAGAGAGACCCAGTACTTC. This encodes CSVFQADRETQYF.

This chain links TRBV6-4 with TRBJ2-1; weak D call: TRBD2 (6 bases). In germline, CDR1 is MRHNA, CDR2 SNTAGT. The V end lost 3 bases, the J end lost 7 bases, and 16 bases lay between the germline ends. The CDR3 has 15 amino acids. The chain's CDR3 is CASSDHGGVGNEQFF. CDR3 sequence (DNA): TGTGCCAGCAGTGATCACGGGGGTGTGGGGAATGAGCAGTTCTTC.

The rearrangement uses TRBV6-2 or TRBV6-3 and TRBJ2-7; 7 bases are shared with TRBD1. Germline loops: CDR1 MNHEY, CDR2 SVGEGT. The junction had 8 bases not matched to a gene; V was cut back by 5 bases and J by 4 bases. The CDR3 spans 14 residues. CDR3 region: CASSPAGGRYEQYF. The CDR3 bases are TGTGCCAGCAGTCCCGCAGGGGGTCGGTACGAGCAGTACTTC.

The chain recombines TRBV12-3 or TRBV12-4 with TRBJ1-4; no definite D call. The CDR3 loop spans 10 amino acids. The V gene lost 10 bases and the J gene lost 8 bases, with 8 bases spanning the gap. CDR3 sequence (DNA): TGTGCCACCCGAGGGGAAAAACTGTTTTTT. It yields the protein CATRGEKLFF.

The V call is TRBV9, the J call TRBJ2-1, with TRBD2 matching 13 bases. Germline CDR1 SGDLS, CDR2 YYNGEE. V lost 4 bases and J lost 10; bases outside the gene matches: 8. The CDR3 totals 15 residues. In DNA, the CDR3 is TGTGCCAGCAGCTCTACTAGCGGGAGGGCCCAAGAGCAGTTCTTC. Residues: CASSSTSGRAQEQFF. The variable domain in full, completed from reference TRBV9 and TRBJ2-1, reads DSGVTQTPKHLITATGQRVTLRCSPRSGDLSVYWYQQSLDQGLQFLIQYYNGEERAKGNILERFSAQQFPDLHSELNLSSLELGDSALYFCASSSTSGRAQEQFFGPGTRLTVL.

This clonotype has only a few counts. CDR3 loop: CASSLSGRTGYTF. DNA for the CDR3: TGTGCCAGCAGCTTAAGTGGTAGAACTGGCTACACCTTC. The chain links TRBV7-3 to TRBJ1-2; D uncertain. Germline CDR1 SGHTA, CDR2 FQGTGA. Trimming removed 1 base from V and 7 bases from J, with 10 bases in between. This CDR3 region has 13 residues.

Ten or more counts support this clonotype. V gene TRBV12-3 or TRBV12-4 combines with J gene TRBJ2-3, with 8 bases that match TRBD2. Losses at the gene ends were 5 bases for V and 0 bases for J; bases not matched to a gene: 7. The CDR3 spans 16 residues. CDR3: CASSPGGEDSTDTQYF. The CDR3 DNA is TGTGCCAGCAGTCCGGGGGGGGAGGATAGCACAGATACGCAGTATTTT.

This rearrangement joins TRBV12-3 or TRBV12-4 to TRBJ2-2; D perhaps matches TRBD2 (6 bases). The CDR3 has 15 amino acids. V lost 5 bases and J 5 bases, leaving 15 bases between the germline ends. The CDR3: CASSLLWDSTGELFF. The CDR3 nucleotides are TGTGCCAGCAGTCTCCTGTGGGACTCAACCGGGGAGCTGTTTTTT.